These 27 T cell receptor beta chains were sequenced from one sample in a study of OX40 agonist ivuxolimab in advanced cancers. Method: immunoSEQ multiplex PCR; TCRdb's copy keeps in-frame clones and lacks some. The sample lists 77,000 or so clones, over 85% occurring once. The sample in question was CD4+ or CD8+ T cells sorted from blood, obtained in a trial of the OX40 agonist ivuxolimab. The receptors were gathered from an adult with an advanced solid tumor such as melanoma, head and neck, liver or kidney cancer.

V is TRBV7-6 and J is TRBJ1-3; D unresolved. Germline CDR1 and CDR2: SGHVS and FNYEAQ. V was pared by 4 bases and J by 3 bases, with 13 bases between. CDR3 length: 15 amino acids. CDR3 sequence: CASSSPGKFGNTIYF. In nucleotides, the CDR3 is TGTGCCAGCAGCTCTCCGGGCAAATTTGGAAACACCATATATTTT.

In its sample, this clone was seen once. The genes are TRBV4-3 and TRBJ1-1, with 7 bases fitting TRBD1. From germline, CDR1 is LGHNA and CDR2 YSLEER. This CDR3 contains 17 residues. The J segment lost 3 bases and the V segment lost 0 bases, leaving 10 bases of the junction unmatched. The CDR3 loop reads CASSQDSIPGGDTEAFF. CDR3 sequence (DNA): TGCGCCAGCAGCCAAGATAGTATTCCAGGGGGTGACACTGAAGCTTTCTTT.

The rearrangement uses TRBV5-6 and TRBJ2-5; D might be TRBD2 (5 bases). Near its end, the DNA agrees better with TRBJ2-7, so the J call may be wrong. The CDR3 spans 12 residues. Per germline, CDR1 SGHDT and CDR2 YYEEEE. CDR3 nucleotide sequence: TGTGCCAGCAGCGACGGGACCTACGAGCAGTACTTC. Translated, it gives CASSDGTYEQYF.

The DNA of the CDR3 is TGTGCCAGCAGCTTAGCGCCCAGACCTTATAGCAATCAGCCCCAGCATTTT. Protein product: CASSLAPRPYSNQPQHF. The chain couples TRBV7-2 to TRBJ1-5; D gene unclear. The CDR3 length is 17 residues. The germline gives CDR1 SGHTA, CDR2 FQGNSA. Trimming removed 0 bases at V and 0 bases at J, with 12 bases between.

The rearrangement uses TRBV9 and TRBJ2-1, with a tentative D call TRBD2 (7 bases). Trimming took off 2 bases at V and 9 bases at J, with 15 bases between the two ends. This CDR3 is built from 14 residues. Germline CDR1 reads SGDLS; CDR2 reads YYNGEE. The CDR3 coding sequence is TGTGCCAGCAGCGTTCCTGGGGGAGGGGGTGAGCAGTTCTTC. As protein: CASSVPGGGGEQFF.

This rearrangement joins TRBV19 to TRBJ2-7; D unresolved. The germline V and J ends were trimmed by 8 bases and 3 bases, with 8 bases remaining between them. Germline CDR1 reads LNHDA; CDR2 reads SQIVND (reference sequence). The CDR3 extends over 11 amino acids. The CDR3 here is CASLQGYEQYF. The CDR3 nucleotides are TGTGCCAGTTTACAAGGCTACGAGCAGTACTTC.

The rearrangement links TRBV6-6 to TRBJ1-2; a weak D match, TRBD1 (6 bases). Between the trimmed V and J ends, which lost 7 bases and 6 bases, there was a span of 12 bases. The germline V gene encodes CDR1 MNHNY and CDR2 SVGAGI (reference sequence). This CDR3 has 12 residues. CDR3 DNA: TGTGCCAGCAACCCTAACAGGGATGGCTACACCTTC. It is translated as CASNPNRDGYTF.

The gene calls are TRBV19 and TRBJ2-1; D might be TRBD1 (6 bases). The V gene's germline CDR1 is LNHDA and CDR2 SQIVND (reference sequence). The V and J ends lost 1 base and 6 bases respectively, with 16 bases between them. The CDR3 totals 16 residues. CDR3 sequence: CASSIGGLPLGNEQFF. The CDR3 DNA reads TGTGCCAGTAGTATAGGGGGGCTACCCCTCGGCAATGAGCAGTTCTTC.

The chain carries TRBV27 and TRBJ2-7, with a possible D match to TRBD2 (5 bases). The CDR3 covers 14 residues. Germline V gene data show CDR1 as MNHEY and CDR2 as SMNVEV (reference sequence). Trimming removed 5 bases from V and 1 base from J, with 12 bases in between. The chain's CDR3 is CASSHRTGSYEQYF. DNA for the CDR3: TGTGCCAGCAGTCACCGGACGGGATCCTACGAGCAGTACTTC.

This sequence joins TRBV28 and TRBJ2-7; 8 bases are shared with TRBD2. Germline V CDR1 and CDR2: MDHEN, SYDVKM. J gave up 0 bases and V 6 bases, and 13 bases lay outside the gene matches. The CDR3 sequence is 17 residues long. The CDR3 region has the DNA TGTGCCAGCAGCATGAGACTCGGGGGGGCCTACTCCTACGAGCAGTACTTC. Protein: CASSMRLGGAYSYEQYF. The complete variable domain, with remaining parts taken from reference TRBV28 and TRBJ2-7, reads DVKVTQSSRYLVKRTGEKVFLECVQDMDHENMFWYRQDPGLGLRLIYFSYDVKMKEKGDIPEGYSVSREKKERFSLILESASTNQTSMYLCASSMRLGGAYSYEQYFGPGTRLTVT.

V usage is TRBV7-9 and J usage is TRBJ2-7; 9 bases fit TRBD1. The V gene end was trimmed by 8 bases and the J gene end by 5 bases; junction bases not matched to a gene: 7. CDR1 is SEHNR, CDR2 FQNEAQ, per germline (reference sequence). CDR3 length: 13 amino acids. This CDR3 reads CASSGQGRHEQYF. The CDR3, as DNA: TGTGCCAGCTCGGGACAGGGTCGCCACGAGCAGTACTTC. The whole variable domain, filled in from reference TRBV7-9 and TRBJ2-7, reads DTGVSQNPRHKITKRGQNVTFRCDPISEHNRLYWYRQTLGQGPEFLTYFQNEAQLEKSRLLSDRFSAERPKGSFSTLEIQRTEQGDSAMYLCASSGQGRHEQYFGPGTRLTVT.

The chain recombines TRBV19 with TRBJ2-3; 13 bases fit TRBD2. The trim removed 6 bases at V and 2 bases at J, leaving 5 bases unmatched. Per the germline V gene, CDR1 is LNHDA and CDR2 is SQIVND (reference sequence). The CDR3 has 16 amino acids. The CDR3: CASSYGLAGDTDTQYF. CDR3 DNA: TGTGCCAGTAGCTACGGACTAGCGGGGGACACAGATACGCAGTATTTT.

The chain links TRBV7-9 to TRBJ2-7; D gene uncertain. The length of the CDR3 is 15 residues. Per the germline V gene, CDR1 is SEHNR and CDR2 is FQNEAQ (reference sequence). Trimming stripped 3 bases from V and 1 base from J, with 13 bases between. CDR3 residues: CASSLNAANSYEQYF. The DNA of the CDR3 is TGTGCCAGCAGCTTGAACGCGGCGAATTCCTACGAGCAGTACTTC. The full variable domain, completed using reference TRBV7-9 and TRBJ2-7, is DTGVSQNPRHKITKRGQNVTFRCDPISEHNRLYWYRQTLGQGPEFLTYFQNEAQLEKSRLLSDRFSAERPKGSFSTLEIQRTEQGDSAMYLCASSLNAANSYEQYFGPGTRLTVT.

In this sample, this clone turned up once. This chain connects TRBV19 to TRBJ1-5; D remains unclear. CDR3 length: 15 amino acids. Looked up from germline, CDR1 is LNHDA and CDR2 is SQIVND (reference sequence). The V and J ends lost 3 bases and 0 bases respectively, with 9 bases between them. CDR3 sequence (DNA): TGTGCCAGTAGTATGACCAGCTATAGCAATCAGCCCCAGCATTTT. Its protein is CASSMTSYSNQPQHF.

The chain couples TRBV4-1 to TRBJ1-4; perhaps TRBD1 as D (6 bases). Per germline, CDR1 MGHRA and CDR2 YSYEKL. This CDR3 comprises 14 residues. Trimming removed 3 bases from V and 8 bases from J, with 13 bases in between. The CDR3 here is CASSHTGSGEKLFF. As DNA, the CDR3 is TGCGCCAGCAGCCATACAGGGTCGGGAGAAAAACTGTTTTTT.

This chain links TRBV7-9 with TRBJ1-4; 7 bases are a match to TRBD1. CDR1 is SEHNR and CDR2 is FQNEAQ in the germline V gene (reference sequence). CDR3 length: 14 residues. The V segment lost 8 bases and the J segment 7 bases; nucleotides outside the gene matches: 10. The CDR3 DNA reads as TGTGCCAGCTCCCCGACGGCAGGGGGTGAAAAACTGTTTTTT. The encoded protein is CASSPTAGGEKLFF.

This chain uses TRBV5-1 with TRBJ1-1; 8 positions agree with TRBD1. Trimming cost V 1 base and J 0 bases; bases outside gene matches: 8. The CDR3 is made up of 17 amino acids. Germline V gives CDR1 SGHRS, CDR2 YFSETQ. CDR3 nucleotide sequence: TGCGCCAGCAGCTTGAGTGGGACAGGCGTCATGAACACTGAAGCTTTCTTT. The encoded protein is CASSLSGTGVMNTEAFF.

The V gene is TRBV28, the J gene TRBJ1-1, with 7 bases identical to TRBD1. The V segment lost 9 bases and the J segment 1 base; nucleotides outside the gene matches: 5. CDR1 MDHEN and CDR2 SYDVKM come from the germline V gene. CDR3 length: 13 amino acids. CDR3 sequence reads: CASWTGENTEAFF. CDR3 nucleotides: TGTGCCAGTTGGACAGGAGAGAACACTGAAGCTTTCTTT.

The chain uses TRBV6-1 and TRBJ2-1; 11 bases are a match to TRBD2. The J segment lost 1 base and the V segment lost 3 bases, leaving 2 bases of the junction unmatched. The germline gives CDR1 MNHNS, CDR2 SASEGT. This CDR3 spans 16 amino acids. The CDR3 loop reads CASSDLAGGSYNEQFF. In nucleotides, the CDR3 is TGTGCCAGCAGTGACCTAGCGGGGGGTTCCTACAATGAGCAGTTCTTC.

The J gene is TRBJ2-7, the V gene TRBV5-5, with D possibly matching TRBD2 (5 bases). V was pared by 4 bases and J by 0 bases, with 11 bases between. Germline values: CDR1 SGHKS, CDR2 YYEKEE (reference sequence). The CDR3 has 14 residues. The CDR3 spells CASSPQGSSYEQYF. Here the CDR3 DNA reads TGTGCCAGCAGCCCCCAAGGGAGCTCCTACGAGCAGTACTTC.

The chain couples TRBV18 to TRBJ2-2, with TRBD2 matching over 8 bases. Trimming took 3 bases from V and 1 from J; bases not matched to a gene: 10. The CDR3 sequence is 18 residues long. CDR1 and CDR2 from the germline V gene are KGHSH and LQKENI. CDR3 region: CASSPVPGLVMNTGELFF. As DNA, the CDR3 is TGTGCCAGCTCACCCGTCCCGGGACTAGTGATGAACACCGGGGAGCTGTTTTTT.

V gene TRBV29-1 combines with J gene TRBJ2-3; D may be TRBD1 or TRBD2 (5 bases each). This CDR3 has 11 residues. V was cut by 7 bases and J by 6 bases, with 11 bases left in between. CDR1 is SQVTM, CDR2 ANQGSEA, per germline. This chain's CDR3 is CSADGADTQYF. In DNA form, the CDR3 reads TGCAGCGCTGACGGGGCGGATACGCAGTATTTT.

The chain recombines TRBV27 with TRBJ2-1; 9 nucleotides align to TRBD1. The CDR3 extends over 17 amino acids. V dropped 2 bases and J dropped 8; count of bases not matched to a gene: 13. In germline, CDR1 is MNHEY, CDR2 SMNVEV (reference sequence). Here the CDR3 DNA reads TGTGCCAGCAGTTTAAGTACGGGACAGGGTCTTGGGGATGAGCAGTTCTTC. It translates to CASSLSTGQGLGDEQFF.

The chain joins TRBV28 to TRBJ2-5; 9 bases match TRBD1. The DNA end is a closer match to TRBJ2-7, so the J assignment may be wrong. The CDR3 is 13 amino acids. Germline-derived CDR1 and CDR2 are MDHEN and SYDVKM. The CDR3 reads CASIRTGDYEQYF. As DNA, the CDR3 is TGTGCCAGCATCCGGACAGGGGACTACGAGCAGTACTTC.

This sequence joins TRBV30 and TRBJ1-2, with 8 nucleotides matching TRBD1. The CDR3 runs to 15 residues. Trimming cost V 2 bases and J 2 bases; bases outside gene matches: 7. Germline assignment: CDR1 GTSNPN and CDR2 SVGIG (reference sequence). The CDR3 loop reads CAWSFWGQANYGYTF. The DNA for the CDR3 is TGTGCCTGGAGTTTTTGGGGACAGGCAAACTATGGCTACACCTTC.

This chain's CDR3 is CASSPAPSDRGLYANYGYTF. The CDR3, as DNA: TGTGCCAGCAGTCCAGCCCCATCCGACAGGGGTTTATATGCTAACTATGGCTACACCTTC. V and J are TRBV27 and TRBJ1-2, with 8 bases matching TRBD1. The ends lost 5 bases at V and 0 bases at J; junction bases unmatched: 20. Germline lookup yields CDR1 MNHEY and CDR2 SMNVEV (reference sequence). The CDR3 covers 20 residues.

The chain recombines TRBV27 with TRBJ2-7; tentatively, D is TRBD2 (7 bases). Deletions cut 1 base from V and 5 bases from J, with 9 bases between. The CDR3 consists of 13 residues. CDR1 and CDR2 (germline): MNHEY, SMNVEV (reference sequence). The CDR3 DNA is TGTGCCAGCAGTTTATGGGGGGGCCACGAGCAGTACTTC. Encoded protein: CASSLWGGHEQYF.